Listed below are T cell receptor beta chains from one sample, sequenced in a study of shared clonotypes between healthy human individuals. TCRdb's table, derived via immunoSEQ multiplex PCR, lists solely in-frame clones and lacks some. Among roughly 95,000 clones listed, roughly 45% were seen once. Input material: PBMCs. Every receptor here comes from a woman aged 40 to 50 in good health. Some clones in this sample may be carry-over from other donors' samples. The CDR3 runs from the conserved cysteine through the conserved F or W.

TRBJ2-3,TRBV7-2,CASSLGRTAREITDTQYF
TRBJ1-5,TRBV20-1,CSASGQPQHF
TRBJ1-1,TRBV9,CASSVAPLSGTQNTEAFF
TRBJ1-2,TRBV29-1,CSVEESGYTF
TRBJ2-3,TRBV7-3,CASSLSSGRGADTQYF
TRBJ2-1,TRBV5-1,CASSPDIYNEQFF
TRBJ1-3,TRBV12-2,CASRFTPPLDTIYF
TRBJ1-3,TRBV4-1,CASSSRQAGNTIYF
TRBJ2-5,TRBV6-1,CASSEKAGGPETQYF
TRBJ1-1,TRBV28,CASSPVGRNTEAFF
TRBJ2-7,TRBV5-1,CASSLDRTGVPYEQYF
TRBJ2-3,TRBV5-1,CASSLVSHTDTQYF
TRBJ2-3,TRBV7-3,CASSLAGATDTQYF
TRBJ2-7,TRBV29-1,CSAPRGTAMDEQYF
TRBJ1-1,TRBV7-2,CASSLRITEAFF
TRBJ2-7,TRBV28,CASSLYFRQGRSYEQYF
TRBJ2-2,TRBV28,CASSFAGANTGELFF
TRBJ1-5,TRBV7-2,CASSTGNSNQPQHF
TRBJ2-6,TRBV2,CASSDSGANVLTF
TRBJ2-1,TRBV4-3,CASSQGGQDYNEQFF
TRBJ2-5,TRBV7-9,CATTGETQYF
TRBJ2-2,TRBV6-5,CASSYTYQNTGELFF
TRBJ1-3,TRBV9,CASSVVESGNTIYF
TRBJ2-4,TRBV2,CASSILEAGWNIQYF
-,TRBV11-2,CASSRDRRVEQYF
TRBJ2-6,TRBV4-2,CASSPDRVGANVLTF
-,TRBV28,CASTGASGSYEQYF
TRBJ2-7,TRBV27,CASSPLGAVYKHEQYF
TRBJ2-2,TRBV7-9,CASSLGRNTGELFF
TRBJ2-7,TRBV4-1,CASSQPGTSLYEQYF
TRBJ2-1,TRBV7-8,CASSFKVDEQFF
TRBJ2-5,TRBV29-1,CSVAERWRVEETQYF
TRBJ2-1,TRBV7-8,CASSLAPWGDEQFF
TRBJ2-5,TRBV28,CASHLSGASETQYF
TRBJ2-6,TRBV28,CASSSQRSGANVLTF
TRBJ2-7,TRBV9,CASSVGSYEQYF
TRBJ2-7,TRBV25-1,CASSFARYEQYF